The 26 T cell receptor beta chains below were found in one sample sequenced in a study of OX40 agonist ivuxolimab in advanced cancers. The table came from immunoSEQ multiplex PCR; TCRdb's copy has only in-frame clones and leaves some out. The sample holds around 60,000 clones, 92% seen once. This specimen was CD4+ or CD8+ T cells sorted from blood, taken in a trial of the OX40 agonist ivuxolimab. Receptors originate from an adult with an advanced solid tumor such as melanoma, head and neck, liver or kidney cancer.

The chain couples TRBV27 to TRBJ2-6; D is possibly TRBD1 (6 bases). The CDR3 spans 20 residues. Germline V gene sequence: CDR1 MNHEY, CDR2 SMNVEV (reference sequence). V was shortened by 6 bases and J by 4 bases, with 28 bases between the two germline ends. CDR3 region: CASSWYPTPPQGTGANVLTF. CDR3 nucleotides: TGTGCCAGCAGCTGGTACCCGACACCGCCCCAAGGGACAGGGGCCAACGTCCTGACTTTC.

CDR3 loop: CASSMTTYYGYTF. Here the CDR3 DNA reads TGTGCCAGTAGTATGACAACTTACTATGGCTACACCTTC. V and J are TRBV19 and TRBJ1-2, with D hard to call. Trimming removed 3 bases at V and 3 bases at J, with 8 bases between. The CDR3 extends over 13 amino acids. Per the germline V gene, CDR1 is LNHDA and CDR2 is SQIVND (reference sequence).

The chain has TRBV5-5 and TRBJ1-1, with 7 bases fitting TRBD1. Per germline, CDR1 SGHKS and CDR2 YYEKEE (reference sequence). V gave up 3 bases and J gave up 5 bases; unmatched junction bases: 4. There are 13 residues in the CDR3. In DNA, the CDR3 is TGTGCCAGCAGCTCCCGACAGGGAACTGAAGCTTTCTTT. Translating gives CASSSRQGTEAFF.

CDR3 amino acids: CASSQETQLVVDEQFF. CDR3 nucleotides: TGCGCCAGCAGCCAAGAAACCCAATTAGTAGTCGATGAGCAGTTCTTC. The chain has TRBV4-1 and TRBJ2-1; D gene unclear. This CDR3 is built from 16 residues. Between the trimmed V and J ends, which lost 0 bases and 8 bases, there was a span of 17 bases. Germline V lookup: CDR1 MGHRA, CDR2 YSYEKL.

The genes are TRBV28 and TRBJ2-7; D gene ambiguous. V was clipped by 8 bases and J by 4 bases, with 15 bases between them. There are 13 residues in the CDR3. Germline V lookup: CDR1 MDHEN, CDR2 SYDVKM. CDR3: CASRSPSTYEQYF. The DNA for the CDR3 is TGTGCCAGCCGGTCGCCGTCCACATACGAGCAGTACTTC.

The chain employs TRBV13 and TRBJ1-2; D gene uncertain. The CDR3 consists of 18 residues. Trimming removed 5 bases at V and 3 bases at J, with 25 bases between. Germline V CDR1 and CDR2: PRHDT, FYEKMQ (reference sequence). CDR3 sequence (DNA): TGTGCCAGCAGCCCCCCCGTTCGAATTCCAGGTGGGGACTATGGCTACACCTTC. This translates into CASSPPVRIPGGDYGYTF.

CDR3 sequence (DNA): TGCAGTGCTAGTCCGACGTACGAGCAGTACTTC. Amino acids: CSASPTYEQYF. The genes are TRBV20-1 and TRBJ2-7; D remains unclear. Germline V gene lookup returns CDR1 DFQATT and CDR2 SNEGSKA (reference sequence). CDR3 size: 11 residues. V was trimmed by 3 bases and J by 4 bases, leaving 7 bases between them.

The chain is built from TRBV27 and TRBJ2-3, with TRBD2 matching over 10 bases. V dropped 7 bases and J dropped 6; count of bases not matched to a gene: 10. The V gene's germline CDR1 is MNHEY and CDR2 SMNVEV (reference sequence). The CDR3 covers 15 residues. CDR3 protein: CASTSRTSGRDTQYF. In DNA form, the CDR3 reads TGTGCCAGCACCTCCCGGACTAGCGGTAGGGATACGCAGTATTTT.

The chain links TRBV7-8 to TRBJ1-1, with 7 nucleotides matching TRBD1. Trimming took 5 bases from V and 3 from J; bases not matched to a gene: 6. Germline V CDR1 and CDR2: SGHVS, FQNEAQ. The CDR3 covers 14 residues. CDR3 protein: CASSAHRGDTEAFF. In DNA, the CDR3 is TGTGCCAGCAGCGCCCACAGGGGTGACACTGAAGCTTTCTTT.

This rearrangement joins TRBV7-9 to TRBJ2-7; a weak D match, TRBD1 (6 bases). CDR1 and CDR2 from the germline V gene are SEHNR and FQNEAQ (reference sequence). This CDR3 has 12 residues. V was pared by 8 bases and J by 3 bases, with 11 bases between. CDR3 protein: CASRQANYEQYF. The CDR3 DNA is TGTGCCAGCCGACAGGCGAACTACGAGCAGTACTTC.

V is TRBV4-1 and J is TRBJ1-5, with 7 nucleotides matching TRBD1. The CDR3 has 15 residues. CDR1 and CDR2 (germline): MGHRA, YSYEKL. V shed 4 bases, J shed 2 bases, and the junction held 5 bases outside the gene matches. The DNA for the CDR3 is TGCGCCAGCAGCCTCGGAACAGGGGGCAATCAGCCCCAGCATTTT. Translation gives CASSLGTGGNQPQHF.

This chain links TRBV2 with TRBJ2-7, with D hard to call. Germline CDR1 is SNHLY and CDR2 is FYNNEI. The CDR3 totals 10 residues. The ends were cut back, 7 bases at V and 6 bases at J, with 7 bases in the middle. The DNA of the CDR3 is TGTGCCAGCACGAGAGTCGAGCAGTACTTC. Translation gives CASTRVEQYF.

CDR3 in DNA: TGCGCCAGCAGCTCCGCAACCCTCTACGAGCAGTACTTC. The encoded protein is CASSSATLYEQYF. The chain has TRBV5-1 and TRBJ2-7; no clear D gene. There are 13 residues in the CDR3. The germline gives CDR1 SGHRS, CDR2 YFSETQ. The V end lost 3 bases, the J end lost 3 bases, and 10 bases lay between the germline ends.

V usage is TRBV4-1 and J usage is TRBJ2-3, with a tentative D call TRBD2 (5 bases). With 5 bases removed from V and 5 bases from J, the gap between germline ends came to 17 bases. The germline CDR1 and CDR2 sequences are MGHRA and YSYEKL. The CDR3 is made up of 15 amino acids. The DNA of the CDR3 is TGCGCCAGCAGCAACAATGGGCGGGTAGGAGATACGCAGTATTTT. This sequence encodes CASSNNGRVGDTQYF.

CDR3 coding DNA: TGTGCCAGCAGCTCGTTGTGGGGCTCCTACGAGCAGTACTTC. This codes for CASSSLWGSYEQYF. The chain joins TRBV5-5 to TRBJ2-7; D gene ambiguous. The length of the CDR3 is 14 residues. The V end lost 3 bases, the J end lost 0 bases, and 10 bases lay between the germline ends. The germline V gene has CDR1 SGHKS and CDR2 YYEKEE (reference sequence).

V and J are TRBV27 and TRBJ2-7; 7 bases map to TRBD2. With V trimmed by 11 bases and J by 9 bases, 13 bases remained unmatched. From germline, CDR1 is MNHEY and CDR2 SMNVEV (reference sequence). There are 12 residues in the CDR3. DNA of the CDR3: TGTGCCGCTTTCTTACGGGAGGAACGGCAGTACTTC. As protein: CAAFLREERQYF.

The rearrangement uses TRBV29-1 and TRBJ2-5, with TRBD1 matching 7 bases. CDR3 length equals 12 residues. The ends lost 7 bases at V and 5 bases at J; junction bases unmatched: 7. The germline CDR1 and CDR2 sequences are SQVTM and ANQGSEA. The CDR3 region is CSAMTGWETQYF. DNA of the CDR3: TGCAGCGCCATGACAGGGTGGGAGACCCAGTACTTC.

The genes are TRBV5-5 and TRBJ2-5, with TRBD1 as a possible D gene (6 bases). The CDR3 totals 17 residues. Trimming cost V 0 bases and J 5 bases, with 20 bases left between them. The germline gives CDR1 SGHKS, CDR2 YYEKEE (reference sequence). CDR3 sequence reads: CASSLVSYRAYSETQYF. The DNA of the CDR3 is TGTGCCAGCAGCTTGGTTTCGTACAGGGCATATTCTGAGACCCAGTACTTC.

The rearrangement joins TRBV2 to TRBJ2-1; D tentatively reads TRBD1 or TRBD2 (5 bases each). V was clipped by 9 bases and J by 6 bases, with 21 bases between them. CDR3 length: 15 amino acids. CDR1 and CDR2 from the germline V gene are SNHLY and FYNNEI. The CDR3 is CASGTPMATTNEQFF. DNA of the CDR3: TGTGCCAGTGGGACGCCCATGGCAACCACCAATGAGCAGTTCTTC.

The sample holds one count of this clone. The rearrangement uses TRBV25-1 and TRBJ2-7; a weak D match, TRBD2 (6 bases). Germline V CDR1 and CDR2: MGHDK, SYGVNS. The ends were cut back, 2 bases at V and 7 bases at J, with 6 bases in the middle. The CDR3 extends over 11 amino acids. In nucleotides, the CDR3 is TGTGCCAGCAGTGAAGGGAGGGAGCAGTACTTC. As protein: CASSEGREQYF.

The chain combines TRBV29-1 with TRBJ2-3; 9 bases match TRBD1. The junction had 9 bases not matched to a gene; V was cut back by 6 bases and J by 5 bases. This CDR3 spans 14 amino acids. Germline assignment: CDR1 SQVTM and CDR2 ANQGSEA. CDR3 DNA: TGCAGCGTCCAGGGACAGGGAAGGTTAGATACGCAGTATTTT. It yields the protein CSVQGQGRLDTQYF.

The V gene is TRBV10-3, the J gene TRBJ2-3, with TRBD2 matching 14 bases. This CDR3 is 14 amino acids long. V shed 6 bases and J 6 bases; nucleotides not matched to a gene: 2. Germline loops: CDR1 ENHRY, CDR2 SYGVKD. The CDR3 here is CAIRGLAGDDTQYF. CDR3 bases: TGTGCCATCAGGGGACTAGCGGGAGACGATACGCAGTATTTT.

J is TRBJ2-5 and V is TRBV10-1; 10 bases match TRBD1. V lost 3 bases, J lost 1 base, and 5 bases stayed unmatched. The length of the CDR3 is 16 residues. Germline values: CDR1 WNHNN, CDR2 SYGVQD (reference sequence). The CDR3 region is CASSERQGAPQETQYF. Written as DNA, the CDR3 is TGCGCCAGCAGTGAACGACAGGGGGCGCCCCAAGAGACCCAGTACTTC.

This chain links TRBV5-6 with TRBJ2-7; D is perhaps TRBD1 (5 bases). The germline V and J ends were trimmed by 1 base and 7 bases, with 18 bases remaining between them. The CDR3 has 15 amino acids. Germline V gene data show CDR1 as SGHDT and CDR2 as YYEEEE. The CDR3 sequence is CASSLFRELVEEQYF. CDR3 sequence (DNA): TGTGCCAGCAGCTTGTTCAGGGAACTTGTTGAGGAGCAGTACTTC.

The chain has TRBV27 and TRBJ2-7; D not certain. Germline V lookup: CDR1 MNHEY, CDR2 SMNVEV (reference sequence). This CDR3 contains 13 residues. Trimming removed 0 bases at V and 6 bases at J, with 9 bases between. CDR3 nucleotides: TGTGCCAGCAGTTTATCTTTAGATGGCGAGCAGTACTTC. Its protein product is CASSLSLDGEQYF.

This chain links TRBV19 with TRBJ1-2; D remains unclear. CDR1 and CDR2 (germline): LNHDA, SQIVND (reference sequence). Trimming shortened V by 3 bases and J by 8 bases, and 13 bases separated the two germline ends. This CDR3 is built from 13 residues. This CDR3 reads CASSIAGFEGYTF. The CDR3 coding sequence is TGTGCCAGTAGTATCGCGGGATTTGAAGGCTACACCTTC.